This entry describes one TCR beta chain. This sample is drawn from a study of identifying expanded T cells in peripheral blood. Method: immunoSEQ multiplex PCR; TCRdb's copy keeps in-frame clones and lacks some. This table has around 76,000 clones, approximately 87% appearing once. V lost 6 bases, J lost 3 bases, and 15 bases lay in between. CDR1 and CDR2 from the germline V gene are LNHDA and SQIVND (reference sequence). The CDR3 is made up of 16 amino acids. This sequence joins TRBV19 and TRBJ1-6; D is unclear. The material sequenced was blood. This TCR derives from a person aged 18-69 years in good health. CDR3 nucleotides: TGTGCCAGTAGCCTCGCGTCTGATTACTATAATTCACCCCTCCACTTT. Protein sequence: CASSLASDYYNSPLHF.